Listed here are 29 T cell receptor beta chains from one sample, sequenced in a study of T cells in Graves' hyperthyroidism and ophthalmopathy. RNA transcripts yielded amplified TCR beta CDR3 regions. In the first-round RT-PCR of the TCR CDR3, the HTBI primer set was used. TCRdb recomputed calls from the multiplex PCR reads with MiXCR, one row per CDR3 protein. Here the sample spans some 760,000 distinct CDR3 sequences, 12% to 15% being singletons. Specimen: blood. These TCRs come from a woman between 18 and 30 years old with Graves' hyperthyroidism.

This clonotype came up a few times. V gene TRBV7-9 combines with J gene TRBJ1-2, with D unclear. Germline V gives CDR1 SEHNR, CDR2 FQNEAQ (reference sequence). There are 11 residues in the CDR3. V shed 3 bases and J shed 7 bases, with 6 bases lying between them. For the CDR3, the DNA is TGTGCCAGCAGCTTGACCCGTGGCTACACCTTC. Amino acids: CASSLTRGYTF.

The chain has TRBV3-1 and TRBJ2-1, with TRBD2 matching over 8 bases. This CDR3 is 18 amino acids long. The V segment lost 3 bases and the J segment 5 bases; nucleotides outside the gene matches: 15. Germline V gives CDR1 LGHDT, CDR2 YNNKEL (reference sequence). The CDR3 loop is CASSHFLLAEGGDNEQFF. The DNA of the CDR3 is TGTGCCAGCAGCCACTTCCTACTAGCGGAGGGCGGAGACAATGAGCAGTTCTTC.

This clonotype was observed many times. This chain links TRBV6-5 with TRBJ2-1, with a tentative D call TRBD2 (5 bases). The CDR3 has 14 residues. V lost 0 bases and J lost 7, with 10 bases in between. Per the germline V gene, CDR1 is MNHEY and CDR2 is SVGAGI. DNA for the CDR3: TGTGCCAGCAGTTACTCGAGGTCGGGAAATGAGCAGTTCTTC. Its translation is CASSYSRSGNEQFF.

The J gene is TRBJ2-5, the V gene TRBV5-1, with D hard to call. The germline V and J ends were trimmed by 4 bases and 2 bases, with 9 bases remaining between them. This CDR3 comprises 13 residues. Germline values: CDR1 SGHRS, CDR2 YFSETQ. DNA of the CDR3: TGCGCCAGCAGCCCCCCAGAACAAGAGACCCAGTACTTC. This translates into CASSPPEQETQYF.

The chain couples TRBV6-6 to TRBJ2-3, with 13 nucleotides matching TRBD2. The germline V gene encodes CDR1 MNHNY and CDR2 SVGAGI (reference sequence). CDR3 length: 15 residues. The V and J ends lost 0 bases and 6 bases, in that order; junction bases with no gene match: 0. CDR3 loop: CASSYSTSGRDTQYF. CDR3 DNA sequence: TGTGCCAGCAGTTACTCGACTAGCGGGAGGGATACGCAGTATTTT.

Ten or more counts support this clonotype. V usage is TRBV2 and J usage is TRBJ2-3; D assignment may be TRBD1 or TRBD2 (6 bases each). This CDR3 is built from 15 residues. Germline-derived CDR1 and CDR2 are SNHLY and FYNNEI. V gave up 3 bases and J gave up 3 bases, with 13 bases separating them. The CDR3 region has the DNA TGTGCCAGCAGTGAGGGGGGCGCCCTTACAGATACGCAGTATTTT. Translated: CASSEGGALTDTQYF.

This clonotype has only a few counts. The CDR3 region has the DNA TGTGCCAGCAGTTCCTCCGACAGGGCGGGGTATAATTCACCCCTCCACTTT. It encodes CASSSSDRAGYNSPLHF. This chain links TRBV28 with TRBJ1-6; 7 nucleotides match TRBD1. Trimming took 4 bases from V and 4 from J; bases not matched to a gene: 10. The CDR3 loop spans 17 amino acids. Germline assignment: CDR1 MDHEN and CDR2 SYDVKM.

This clonotype was seen a few times. The genes are TRBV27 and TRBJ2-7; 7 nucleotides line up with TRBD1. The germline CDR1 and CDR2 sequences are MNHEY and SMNVEV (reference sequence). J lost 5 bases, V lost 8 bases, and 9 bases had no gene match. CDR3 length: 13 amino acids. CDR3 sequence reads: CASSSQGRDEQYF. Here the CDR3 DNA reads TGTGCCAGCTCCTCACAGGGGCGGGACGAGCAGTACTTC.

This clonotype showed up just a few times. The V call is TRBV5-6, the J call TRBJ1-1; D may be TRBD1 (6 bases). The CDR3 totals 14 residues. Per germline, CDR1 SGHDT and CDR2 YYEEEE. Trimming removed 4 bases at V and 8 bases at J, with 18 bases between. In nucleotides, the CDR3 is TGTGCCAGCAGCAGAGTTACAGGGAATGGGGAAGCTTTCTTT. Its protein is CASSRVTGNGEAFF.

This clonotype was picked up many times. The chain combines TRBV12-3 or TRBV12-4 with TRBJ1-4; D is undetermined. The CDR3 loop spans 13 amino acids. Trimming removed 4 bases at V and 0 bases at J, with 3 bases between. CDR3 amino acids: CASSSPTNEKLFF. The CDR3 DNA is TGTGCCAGCAGTTCCCCAACTAATGAAAAACTGTTTTTT.

This clonotype appeared many times. This chain links TRBV2 with TRBJ1-5; D ambiguous. The germline V gene encodes CDR1 SNHLY and CDR2 FYNNEI. There are 13 residues in the CDR3. Trimming removed 6 bases at V and 1 base at J, with 7 bases between. In DNA, the CDR3 is TGTGCCAGCAGCGGACGGAGCAATCAGCCCCAGCATTTT. This encodes CASSGRSNQPQHF.

This clonotype was picked up one time. The chain carries TRBV7-9 and TRBJ1-5; D is undetermined. CDR1 is SEHNR, CDR2 FQNEAQ, per germline (reference sequence). The CDR3 loop spans 12 amino acids. Deletions cut 2 bases from V and 15 bases from J, with 14 bases between. CDR3 bases: TGTGCCAGCAGCTTAACAGTAGGGCTCGTGCATTTT. This gives the protein CASSLTVGLVHF.

This clonotype was detected ten times or more. Here the CDR3 reads CASSQGATGQGFRRRGYTF. CDR3 coding DNA: TGTGCCAGCAGCCAAGGAGCTACGGGACAGGGTTTCCGAAGGAGAGGCTACACCTTC. The chain has TRBV3-1 and TRBJ1-2, with TRBD1 identical over 9 bases. After removal of 1 base from V and 8 bases from J, the junction contained 20 bases not matched to a gene. CDR1 is LGHDT and CDR2 is YNNKEL in the germline V gene (reference sequence). This CDR3 comprises 19 residues.

This clonotype occurred a few times. The CDR3 DNA is TGTGCCAGTCAGGGAGCTCTGGACACCGGGGAGCTGTTTTTT. Its protein product is CASQGALDTGELFF. The chain is built from TRBV28 and TRBJ2-2; either TRBD1 or TRBD2 may fit D (5 bases each). CDR1 is MDHEN, CDR2 SYDVKM, per germline. CDR3 length: 14 residues. Trimming pared 9 bases from V and 3 bases from J, leaving 14 bases between.

This clonotype was detected only a few times. This chain joins TRBV20-1 and TRBJ1-5; 7 bases fit TRBD1. V was pared by 3 bases and J by 5 bases, with 7 bases of the junction left unmatched. Germline lookup yields CDR1 DFQATT and CDR2 SNEGSKA (reference sequence). The CDR3 is 14 amino acids. The CDR3 region is CSARTGWDDQPQHF. CDR3 bases: TGCAGTGCTAGGACAGGGTGGGACGATCAGCCCCAGCATTTT.

This clonotype was detected many times. V usage is TRBV6-2 or TRBV6-3 and J usage is TRBJ2-7; 8 bases line up with TRBD2. Germline V CDR1 and CDR2: MNHEY, SVGEGT. Trimming at V came to 8 bases and at J to 2 bases, leaving 8 bases not matched to a gene. This CDR3 region has 14 residues. CDR3 loop: CASSSGRKTYEQYF. Here the CDR3 DNA reads TGTGCCAGCTCCAGCGGGAGAAAGACCTACGAGCAGTACTTC.

This clonotype was seen many times. The V call is TRBV12-3 or TRBV12-4, the J call TRBJ2-2, with 7 positions matching TRBD1. The V gene end was trimmed by 7 bases and the J gene end by 3 bases; junction bases not matched to a gene: 5. CDR3 length equals 14 residues. CDR3 coding DNA: TGTGCCAGCACCACGGGACAGCACACCGGGGAGCTGTTTTTT. As protein: CASTTGQHTGELFF.

This clonotype was counted a few times. The rearrangement links TRBV19 to TRBJ1-4; D is undetermined. V dropped 7 bases and J dropped 6 bases, with 12 bases sitting between them. The germline gives CDR1 LNHDA, CDR2 SQIVND (reference sequence). There are 13 residues in the CDR3. In DNA, the CDR3 is TGTGCCAGTAATGTGTTTGGGCATGAAAAACTGTTTTTT. Protein: CASNVFGHEKLFF.

The chain couples TRBV27 to TRBJ2-5; the match to TRBD1 covers 7 bases. The ends lost 6 bases at V and 5 bases at J; junction bases unmatched: 9. In germline, CDR1 is MNHEY, CDR2 SMNVEV (reference sequence). This CDR3 contains 14 residues. The CDR3 nucleotides read TGTGCCAGCAGCACCTACAGGGGCCGGGAGACCCAGTACTTC. This sequence encodes CASSTYRGRETQYF.

This clonotype has more than one count but fewer than ten. The chain carries TRBV7-9 and TRBJ1-4, with D unresolved. V lost 4 bases to trimming and J lost 0 bases, with 6 bases between them. The length of the CDR3 is 14 residues. Per the germline V gene, CDR1 is SEHNR and CDR2 is FQNEAQ (reference sequence). CDR3 amino acids: CASSSLATNEKLFF. DNA for the CDR3: TGTGCCAGCAGCTCCTTAGCAACTAATGAAAAACTGTTTTTT.

This clonotype was picked up a small number of times. V and J are TRBV27 and TRBJ1-6; D is unresolved. The CDR3 spans 13 residues. V shed 3 bases and J shed 7 bases, with 7 bases lying between them. Germline V lookup: CDR1 MNHEY, CDR2 SMNVEV (reference sequence). CDR3: CASSFLKNSPLHF. The DNA for the CDR3 is TGTGCCAGCAGTTTTTTGAAGAATTCACCCCTCCACTTT.

In this sample, this clonotype turned up many times. J is TRBJ2-4 and V is TRBV28; possible D gene TRBD2, 5 bases. Germline V gives CDR1 MDHEN, CDR2 SYDVKM. V dropped 6 bases and J dropped 0 bases, with 15 bases sitting between them. This CDR3 spans 16 amino acids. DNA of the CDR3: TGTGCCAGCAGCGACGGACTCGTCTTAGCCAAAAACATTCAGTACTTC. It translates to CASSDGLVLAKNIQYF.

This clonotype was seen more than once but under ten times. This CDR3 fails to terminate in the conserved phenylalanine or tryptophan, so it likely reflects a read error. The chain combines TRBV6-1 with TRBJ1-5; no clear D gene. The germline gives CDR1 MNHNS, CDR2 SASEGT. The length of the CDR3 is 15 residues. The V end lost 1 base, the J end lost 0 bases, and 7 bases lay between the germline ends. The CDR3 DNA follows: TGTGCCAGCAGTGAAGATCGGTATAGCAATCAGCCCCAGCATCTT. Amino acids: CASSEDRYSNQPQHL.

This clonotype was detected a few times. V gene TRBV6-5 combines with J gene TRBJ2-5; 7 nucleotides match TRBD1. The CDR3 length is 17 residues. V dropped 0 bases and J dropped 5; count of bases not matched to a gene: 12. Germline V gene data show CDR1 as MNHEY and CDR2 as SVGAGI. Here the CDR3 DNA reads TGTGCCAGCAGTTACTCCCTTGGAGCGGCGACAGGGGAGACCCAGTACTTC. It encodes CASSYSLGAATGETQYF.

This clonotype was observed at least ten times. This chain uses TRBV11-2 with TRBJ2-1, with TRBD1 matching over 8 bases. The length of the CDR3 is 15 residues. Trimming at V came to 2 bases and at J to 4 bases, leaving 4 bases not matched to a gene. The germline gives CDR1 SGHAT, CDR2 FQNNGV. The DNA for the CDR3 is TGTGCCAGCAGCTTAAGGGACAGGTATTACAATGAGCAGTTCTTC. Translating it yields CASSLRDRYYNEQFF.

The V call is TRBV20-1, the J call TRBJ1-6; 7 nucleotides line up with TRBD1. Trimming removed 1 base from V and 7 bases from J; junction bases left unmatched: 7. This CDR3 comprises 15 residues. Germline-derived CDR1 and CDR2 are DFQATT and SNEGSKA (reference sequence). DNA of the CDR3: TGCAGTGCTAGAGGTCGCAGGGGGTGGAATTCACCCCTCCACTTT. This codes for CSARGRRGWNSPLHF.

The chain couples TRBV19 to TRBJ2-7, with a weak D call TRBD1 (6 bases). This CDR3 comprises 17 residues. Germline values: CDR1 LNHDA, CDR2 SQIVND (reference sequence). V gave up 4 bases and J gave up 1 base, with 20 bases separating them. The CDR3 loop is CASSNPRQGKRSYEQYF. The CDR3 coding sequence is TGTGCCAGTAGTAACCCCCGGCAGGGGAAAAGGTCCTACGAGCAGTACTTC.

This clonotype came up many times. The chain uses TRBV20-1 and TRBJ2-1; perhaps D is TRBD1 or TRBD2 (5 bases each). Germline V gene sequence: CDR1 DFQATT, CDR2 SNEGSKA (reference sequence). The V end was cut by 6 bases, the J end by 4 bases, with 10 bases between. The CDR3 is made up of 12 amino acids. CDR3 sequence (DNA): TGCAGTGCGAGGGGATATTACAATGAGCAGTTCTTC. Translation: CSARGYYNEQFF.

This rearrangement joins TRBV7-3 to TRBJ2-2, with a weak D call TRBD1 (5 bases). V lost 2 bases to trimming and J lost 7 bases, with 14 bases between them. The CDR3 loop spans 15 amino acids. Germline CDR1 and CDR2: SGHTA and FQGTGA. DNA for the CDR3: TGTGCCAGCAGCTTAGACACCCGCACAGGCGGGGAGCTGTTTTTT. This encodes CASSLDTRTGGELFF.